This T cell receptor (beta chain) was obtained from a study of blood T cell repertoires in COVID-19. Seattle cases were enrolled at active infection and followed longitudinally. In the source study's methods: The authors estimated nucleated cell counts from reference gene primer amplification. Produced via immunoSEQ multiplex PCR; TCRdb's table is partial and in-frame only. That table is the source of V, J and clone size, and D and trimming were worked out from the DNA. Here the sample spans approximately 200,000 clones, 84% being singletons. Sequenced: peripheral blood. The TCR originated in a woman older than 75 with COVID-19, enrolled during active disease.

The DNA of the CDR3 is TGCGCCAGCAGTCGGAGGGCGGGTGAGCAGTTCTTC. Protein product: CASSRRAGEQFF. The genes are TRBV23-1 and TRBJ2-1, with D maybe TRBD2 (6 bases). TRBV23-1 is designated an ORF whose function remains uncertain. This CDR3 comprises 12 residues. Trimming removed 4 bases at V and 9 bases at J, with 10 bases between.